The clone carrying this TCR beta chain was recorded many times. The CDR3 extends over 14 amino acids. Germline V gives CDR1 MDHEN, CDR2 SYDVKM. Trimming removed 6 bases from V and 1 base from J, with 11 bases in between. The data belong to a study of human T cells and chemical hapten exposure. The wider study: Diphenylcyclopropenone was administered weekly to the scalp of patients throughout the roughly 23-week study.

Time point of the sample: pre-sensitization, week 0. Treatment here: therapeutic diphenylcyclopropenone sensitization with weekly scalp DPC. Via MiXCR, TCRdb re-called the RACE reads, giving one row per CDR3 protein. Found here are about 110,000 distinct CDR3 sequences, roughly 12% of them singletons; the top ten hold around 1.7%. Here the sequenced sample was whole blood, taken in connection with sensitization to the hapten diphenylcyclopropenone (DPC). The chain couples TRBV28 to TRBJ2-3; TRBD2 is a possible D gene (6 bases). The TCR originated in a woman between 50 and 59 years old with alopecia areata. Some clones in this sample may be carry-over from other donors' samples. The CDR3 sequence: CASSGGLRTDTQYF. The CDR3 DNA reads TGTGCCAGCAGCGGGGGACTGCGCACAGATACGCAGTATTTT.